A single sample is the source of the 23 T cell receptor beta chains below, sequenced in a study of cytomegalovirus exposure and HLA in healthy donors. Assay: immunoSEQ multiplex PCR; the TCRdb copy retains only in-frame clones and omits some. This table holds 200,000 to 250,000 clones, around nine tenths found once. The sample consisted of PBMCs. All receptors derive from a woman between 18 and 29 years old in good health and CMV-seronegative.

V is TRBV19 and J is TRBJ1-1, with 7 bases matching TRBD1. Trimming cost V 4 bases and J 10 bases; bases outside gene matches: 6. Germline CDR1 reads LNHDA; CDR2 reads SQIVND (reference sequence). The CDR3 totals 12 residues. CDR3: CASSTRTGVAFF. The DNA for the CDR3 is TGTGCCAGTAGTACCCGCACAGGGGTAGCTTTCTTT.

V gene TRBV18 combines with J gene TRBJ2-1; 12 bases map to TRBD2. The ends lost 6 bases at V and 7 bases at J; junction bases unmatched: 4. Per the germline V gene, CDR1 is KGHSH and CDR2 is LQKENI. This CDR3 region has 14 residues. CDR3 bases: TGTGCCAGCTCCCCGACTAGCGGGAGAAATGAGCAGTTCTTC. Its translation is CASSPTSGRNEQFF.

This clone was observed once. The rearrangement uses TRBV30 and TRBJ1-1; D is uncertain. Per the germline V gene, CDR1 is GTSNPN and CDR2 is SVGIG (reference sequence). The CDR3 is 15 residues long. Deletions cut 4 bases from V and 4 bases from J, with 19 bases between. The CDR3 loop reads CAWTPSPGPGTEAFF. The DNA of the CDR3 is TGTGCCTGGACCCCTTCTCCCGGTCCGGGCACTGAAGCTTTCTTT. Based on the CDR3 plus reference TRBV30 and TRBJ1-1, the full variable domain is SQTIHQWPATLVQPVGSPLSLECTVEGTSNPNLYWYRQAAGRGLQLLFYSVGIGQISSEVPQNLSASRPQDRQFILSSKKLLLSDSGFYLCAWTPSPGPGTEAFFGQGTRLTVV.

The V gene is TRBV6-5, the J gene TRBJ1-6; no clear D. Germline values: CDR1 MNHEY, CDR2 SVGAGI. The V gene lost 4 bases and the J gene lost 7 bases, with 11 bases spanning the gap. This CDR3 is 14 amino acids long. CDR3 in DNA: TGTGCCAGCAGTTGGAGGTCCGAGAATTCACCCCTCCACTTT. It encodes CASSWRSENSPLHF.

The chain uses TRBV5-1 and TRBJ2-5; 9 positions match TRBD1. The CDR3 is 15 amino acids. Per the germline V gene, CDR1 is SGHRS and CDR2 is YFSETQ. Losses at the gene ends were 0 bases for V and 5 bases for J; bases not matched to a gene: 5. The CDR3 sequence is CASSLEGQGWETQYF. The DNA of the CDR3 is TGCGCCAGCAGCTTGGAGGGACAGGGCTGGGAGACCCAGTACTTC.

V usage is TRBV5-5 and J usage is TRBJ1-5, with a possible D match to TRBD1 (5 bases). This CDR3 contains 13 residues. The V gene lost 4 bases and the J gene lost 8 bases, with 13 bases spanning the gap. Looked up from germline, CDR1 is SGHKS and CDR2 is YYEKEE (reference sequence). CDR3 residues: CASSMGPGEPQHF. CDR3 nucleotides: TGTGCCAGCAGCATGGGACCGGGTGAGCCCCAGCATTTT.

V gene TRBV15 combines with J gene TRBJ2-7; the match to TRBD1 covers 10 bases. V gave up 2 bases and J gave up 5 bases; unmatched junction bases: 9. The CDR3 length is 16 residues. Germline values: CDR1 LNHNV, CDR2 YYDKDF (reference sequence). CDR3 residues: CATSRSAGTGVHEQYF. Written as DNA, the CDR3 is TGTGCCACCAGCAGATCCGCCGGGACAGGGGTCCACGAGCAGTACTTC. The variable domain in full, with the rest retrieved from reference TRBV15 and TRBJ2-7, is DAMVIQNPRYQVTQFGKPVTLSCSQTLNHNVMYWYQQKSSQAPKLLFHYYDKDFNNEADTPDNFQSRRPNTSFCFLDIRSPGLGDTAMYLCATSRSAGTGVHEQYFGPGTRLTVT.

The rearrangement joins TRBV11-2 to TRBJ1-5; 10 bases are shared with TRBD1. Trimming removed 2 bases from V and 7 bases from J; junction bases left unmatched: 2. The CDR3 length is 14 residues. Germline CDR1 SGHAT, CDR2 FQNNGV. CDR3 bases: TGTGCCAGCAGCTTAAAGACAGGGGGCCAGCCCCAGCATTTT. Translation gives CASSLKTGGQPQHF.

This chain joins TRBV29-1 and TRBJ2-1; 13 bases line up with TRBD2. This CDR3 contains 17 residues. Unmatched junction bases numbered 14, after V lost 5 bases and J lost 7 bases. CDR1 is SQVTM and CDR2 is ANQGSEA in the germline V gene. CDR3 in amino acids: CSVWTSGSSNFLNEQFF. In nucleotides, the CDR3 is TGCAGCGTTTGGACTAGCGGGAGTAGTAATTTTTTGAATGAGCAGTTCTTC.

V gene TRBV27 combines with J gene TRBJ2-2; D is undetermined. Trimming removed 7 bases at V and 7 bases at J, with 19 bases between. The CDR3 contains 15 residues. Germline V lookup: CDR1 MNHEY, CDR2 SMNVEV (reference sequence). For the CDR3, the DNA is TGTGCCAGCAAATTATACCCCGCCGAGAGCGGGGAGCTGTTTTTT. This translates into CASKLYPAESGELFF.

This chain uses TRBV29-1 with TRBJ1-2; D call uncertain. V was trimmed by 6 bases and J by 8 bases, leaving 19 bases between them. Germline assignment: CDR1 SQVTM and CDR2 ANQGSEA. The CDR3 runs 13 residues. Here the CDR3 reads CSVAGSGRKGYTF. In nucleotides, the CDR3 is TGCAGCGTGGCTGGATCGGGGAGGAAGGGCTACACCTTC.

The J gene is TRBJ2-7, the V gene TRBV11-1; TRBD2 aligns across 11 bases. The V segment lost 5 bases and the J segment 3 bases; nucleotides outside the gene matches: 6. The CDR3 is 15 amino acids. Germline lookup yields CDR1 SGHAT and CDR2 FQDESV (reference sequence). CDR3: CASSRLAGTIYEQYF. The DNA of the CDR3 is TGTGCCAGCAGCCGACTAGCGGGGACCATCTACGAGCAGTACTTC.

This clone appeared a single time. V is TRBV28 and J is TRBJ1-5; unclear D gene. The germline V gene has CDR1 MDHEN and CDR2 SYDVKM. The V end lost 3 bases, the J end lost 0 bases, and 12 bases lay between the germline ends. The CDR3 length is 16 residues. The CDR3 bases are TGTGCCAGCAGTTTTCATCCGGGTAATAGCAATCAGCCCCAGCATTTT. Its protein is CASSFHPGNSNQPQHF. The full variable domain, completed using reference TRBV28 and TRBJ1-5, is DVKVTQSSRYLVKRTGEKVFLECVQDMDHENMFWYRQDPGLGLRLIYFSYDVKMKEKGDIPEGYSVSREKKERFSLILESASTNQTSMYLCASSFHPGNSNQPQHFGDGTRLSIL.

The genes are TRBV30 and TRBJ2-1; TRBD2 matches 10 bases. V trimming: 4 bases; J trimming: 7 bases; junction bases outside the gene matches: 10. CDR1 is GTSNPN, CDR2 SVGIG, per germline (reference sequence). The CDR3 length is 15 residues. This CDR3 is CAWKLGLADTNEQFF. DNA for the CDR3: TGTGCCTGGAAACTTGGACTAGCGGACACAAATGAGCAGTTCTTC.

The rearrangement links TRBV5-1 to TRBJ2-2, with 8 bases that match TRBD1. The ends lost 4 bases at V and 0 bases at J; junction bases unmatched: 5. This CDR3 has 16 residues. Germline CDR1 reads SGHRS; CDR2 reads YFSETQ. The CDR3 reads CASSPDRGSNTGELFF. Written as DNA, the CDR3 is TGCGCCAGCAGCCCCGACAGGGGATCGAACACCGGGGAGCTGTTTTTT.

The chain uses TRBV30 and TRBJ1-5; tentatively, D is TRBD1 (6 bases). CDR1 GTSNPN and CDR2 SVGIG come from the germline V gene (reference sequence). V shed 0 bases and J shed 2 bases, with 17 bases lying between them. This CDR3 comprises 17 residues. CDR3 region: CAWSVPRGSIGNQPQHF. CDR3 DNA: TGTGCCTGGAGTGTTCCGAGGGGGTCAATAGGCAATCAGCCCCAGCATTTT.

This clone was recorded once. The genes are TRBV30 and TRBJ2-7; the D gene is possibly TRBD2 (7 bases). V was cut by 0 bases and J by 3 bases, with 12 bases left in between. Germline-derived CDR1 and CDR2 are GTSNPN and SVGIG (reference sequence). The CDR3 sequence is 14 residues long. The CDR3 protein is CAWSVGGAIYEQYF. As DNA, the CDR3 is TGTGCCTGGAGTGTTGGGGGGGCGATCTACGAGCAGTACTTC.

The rearrangement joins TRBV7-8 to TRBJ1-4; D remains ambiguous. Germline CDR1 and CDR2: SGHVS and FQNEAQ. The V end was cut by 3 bases, the J end by 1 base, with 9 bases between. This CDR3 is built from 15 residues. The CDR3 DNA reads TGTGCCAGCAGCTTTCGGCGGCTAACTAATGAAAAACTGTTTTTT. It encodes CASSFRRLTNEKLFF.

The chain has TRBV2 and TRBJ2-7, with D possibly matching TRBD1 (7 bases). Trimming cost V 7 bases and J 0 bases, with 13 bases left between them. In germline, CDR1 is SNHLY, CDR2 FYNNEI. The CDR3 runs 14 residues. The CDR3: CASNPRDSSYEQYF. CDR3 DNA sequence: TGTGCCAGCAATCCGCGGGACAGCTCCTACGAGCAGTACTTC.

The rearrangement links TRBV28 to TRBJ1-5, with D maybe TRBD1 (5 bases). Germline CDR1 MDHEN, CDR2 SYDVKM. V lost 6 bases, J lost 1 base, and 13 bases lay in between. The CDR3 runs 15 residues. CDR3 sequence (DNA): TGTGCCAGCAGCCCCTTGGGGGGAAGCAATCAGCCCCAGCATTTT. Residues: CASSPLGGSNQPQHF.

The V gene is TRBV20-1, the J gene TRBJ1-1; no clear D gene. This CDR3 contains 10 residues. Per the germline V gene, CDR1 is DFQATT and CDR2 is SNEGSKA (reference sequence). Deletions cut 6 bases from V and 4 bases from J, with 6 bases between. In nucleotides, the CDR3 is TGCAGTGCCCTCTCCACTGAAGCTTTCTTT. Amino acids: CSALSTEAFF.

This clone has just one count. The V and J genes are TRBV28 and TRBJ2-6; the D gene is possibly TRBD1 (5 bases). Germline V CDR1 and CDR2: MDHEN, SYDVKM. V was shortened by 8 bases and J by 0 bases, with 11 bases between the two germline ends. The CDR3 spans 15 residues. The CDR3 loop reads CASLGHSSGANVLTF. The CDR3, as DNA: TGTGCCAGCCTAGGACATAGCTCTGGGGCCAACGTCCTGACTTTC.

The chain recombines TRBV28 with TRBJ2-3; 10 nucleotides line up with TRBD2. This CDR3 is built from 14 residues. Germline V CDR1 and CDR2: MDHEN, SYDVKM. V gave up 5 bases and J gave up 4 bases; unmatched junction bases: 3. CDR3 coding DNA: TGTGCCAGCAGTCCACTAGCGGGATCAGATACGCAGTATTTT. Residues: CASSPLAGSDTQYF.